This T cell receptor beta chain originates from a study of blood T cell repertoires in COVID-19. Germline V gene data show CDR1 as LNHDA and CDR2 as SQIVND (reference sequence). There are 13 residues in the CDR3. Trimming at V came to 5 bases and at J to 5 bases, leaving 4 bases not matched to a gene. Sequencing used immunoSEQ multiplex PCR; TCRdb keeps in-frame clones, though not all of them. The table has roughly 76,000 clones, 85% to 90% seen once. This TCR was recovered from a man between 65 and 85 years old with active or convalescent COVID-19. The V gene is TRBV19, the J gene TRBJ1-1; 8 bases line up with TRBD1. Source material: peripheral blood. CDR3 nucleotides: TGTGCCAGTAGTCGCGACAGGGGAACTGAAGCTTTCTTT. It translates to CASSRDRGTEAFF.